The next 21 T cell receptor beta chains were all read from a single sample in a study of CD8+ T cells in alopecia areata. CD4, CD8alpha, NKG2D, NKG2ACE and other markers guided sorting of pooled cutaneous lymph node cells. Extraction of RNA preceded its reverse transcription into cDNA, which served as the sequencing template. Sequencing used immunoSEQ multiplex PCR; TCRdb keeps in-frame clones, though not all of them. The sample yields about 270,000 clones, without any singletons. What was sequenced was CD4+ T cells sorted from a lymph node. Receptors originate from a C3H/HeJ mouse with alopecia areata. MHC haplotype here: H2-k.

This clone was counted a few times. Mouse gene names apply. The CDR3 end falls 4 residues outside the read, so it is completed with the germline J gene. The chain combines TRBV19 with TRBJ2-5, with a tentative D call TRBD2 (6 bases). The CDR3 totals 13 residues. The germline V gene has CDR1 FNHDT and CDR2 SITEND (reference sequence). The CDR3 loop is CASSIGLEDTQYF. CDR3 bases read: TGTGCCAGCAGTATAGGACTGGAAGAC.

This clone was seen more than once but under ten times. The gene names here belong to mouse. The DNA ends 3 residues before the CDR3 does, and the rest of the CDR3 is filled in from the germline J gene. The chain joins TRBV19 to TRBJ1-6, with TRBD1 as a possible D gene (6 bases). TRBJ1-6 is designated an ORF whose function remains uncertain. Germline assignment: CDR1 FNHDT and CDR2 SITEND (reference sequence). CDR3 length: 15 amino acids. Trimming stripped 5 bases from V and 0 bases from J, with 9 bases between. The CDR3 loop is CASRRDNSYNSPLYF. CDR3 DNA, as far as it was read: TGTGCCAGCAGAAGGGACAATTCCTATAATTCGCCC.

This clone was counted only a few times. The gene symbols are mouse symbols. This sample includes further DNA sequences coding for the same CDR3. The sequenced CDR3 bases are TGTGCTAGCAGTAGACAGGGGCGGGAC. It codes for CASSRQGRD. The CDR3 in full is CASSRQGRDTQYF. The chain carries TRBV17 and TRBJ2-5; TRBD1 might be the D (6 bases). The read halts 4 residues ahead of the CDR3 end, with the missing end drawn from the germline J gene. The CDR3 spans 13 residues. The germline CDR1 and CDR2 sequences are MNHDT and YYDKIL. The variable domain in full, completed from reference TRBV17 and TRBJ2-5, reads DTTVKQNPRYKLARVGKPVNLICSQTMNHDTMYWYQKKPNQAPKLLLFYYDKILNREADTFEKFQSSRPNNSFCSLYIGSAGLEYSAMYLCASSRQGRDTQYFGPGTRLLVL.

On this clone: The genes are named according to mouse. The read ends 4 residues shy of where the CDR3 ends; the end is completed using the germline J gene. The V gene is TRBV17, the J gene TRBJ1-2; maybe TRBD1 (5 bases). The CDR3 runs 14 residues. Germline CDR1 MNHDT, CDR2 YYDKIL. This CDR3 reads CASSRGDWGDDYTF. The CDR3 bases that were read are TGTGCTAGCAGTAGAGGGGACTGGGGGGAC.

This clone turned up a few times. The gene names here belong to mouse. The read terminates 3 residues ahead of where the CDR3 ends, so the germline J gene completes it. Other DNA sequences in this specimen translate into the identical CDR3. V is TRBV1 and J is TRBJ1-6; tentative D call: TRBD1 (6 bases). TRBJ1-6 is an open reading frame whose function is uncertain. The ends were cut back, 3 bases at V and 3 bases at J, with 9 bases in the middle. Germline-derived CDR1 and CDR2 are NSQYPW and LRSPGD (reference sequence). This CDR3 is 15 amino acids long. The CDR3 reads CTCSAGQIYNSPLYF. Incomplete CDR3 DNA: TGCACCTGCAGTGCTGGACAGATCTATAATTCGCCC.

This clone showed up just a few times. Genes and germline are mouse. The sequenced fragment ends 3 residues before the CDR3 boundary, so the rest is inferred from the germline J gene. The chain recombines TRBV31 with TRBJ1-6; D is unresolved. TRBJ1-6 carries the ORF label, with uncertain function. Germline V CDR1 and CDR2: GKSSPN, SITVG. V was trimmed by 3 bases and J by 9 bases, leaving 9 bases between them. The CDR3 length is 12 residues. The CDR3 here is CAWSRLGSPLYF. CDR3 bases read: TGTGCCTGGAGCCGCCTTGGTTCGCCC.

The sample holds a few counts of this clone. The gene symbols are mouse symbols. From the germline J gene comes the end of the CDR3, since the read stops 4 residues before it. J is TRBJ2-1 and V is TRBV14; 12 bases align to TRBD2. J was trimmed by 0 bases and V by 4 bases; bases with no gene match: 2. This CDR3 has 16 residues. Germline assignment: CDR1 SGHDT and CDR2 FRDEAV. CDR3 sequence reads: CASSRDWGDNYAEQFF. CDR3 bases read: TGTGCCAGCAGTAGGGACTGGGGGGATAACTATGCT.

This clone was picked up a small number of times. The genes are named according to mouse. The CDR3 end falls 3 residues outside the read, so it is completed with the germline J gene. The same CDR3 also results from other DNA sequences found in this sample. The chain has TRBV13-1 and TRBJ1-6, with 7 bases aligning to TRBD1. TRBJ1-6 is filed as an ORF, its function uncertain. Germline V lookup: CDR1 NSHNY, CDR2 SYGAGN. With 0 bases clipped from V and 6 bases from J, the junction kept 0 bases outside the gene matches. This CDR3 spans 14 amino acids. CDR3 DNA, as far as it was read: TGTGCCAGCAGTGATGACAGGGGTAATTCGCCC. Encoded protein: CASSDDRGNSP. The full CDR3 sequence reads CASSDDRGNSPLYF.

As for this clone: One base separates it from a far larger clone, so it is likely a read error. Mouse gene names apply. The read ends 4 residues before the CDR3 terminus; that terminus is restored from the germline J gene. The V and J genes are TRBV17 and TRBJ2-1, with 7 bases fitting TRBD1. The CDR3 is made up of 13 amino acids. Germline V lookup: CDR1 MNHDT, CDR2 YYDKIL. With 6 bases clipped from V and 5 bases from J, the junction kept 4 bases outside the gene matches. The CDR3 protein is CASRQGLDAEQFF. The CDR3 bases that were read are TGTGCTAGCAGACAGGGGCTGGATGCT.

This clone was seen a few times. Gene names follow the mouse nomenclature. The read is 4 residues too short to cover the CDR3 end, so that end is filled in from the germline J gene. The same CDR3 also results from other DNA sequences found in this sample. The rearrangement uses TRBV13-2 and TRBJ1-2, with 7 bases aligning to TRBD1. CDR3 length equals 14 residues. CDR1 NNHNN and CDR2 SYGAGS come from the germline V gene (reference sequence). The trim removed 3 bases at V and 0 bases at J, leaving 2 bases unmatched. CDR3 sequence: CASGVRGANSDYTF. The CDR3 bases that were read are TGTGCCAGCGGTGTCAGGGGGGCAAACTCC.

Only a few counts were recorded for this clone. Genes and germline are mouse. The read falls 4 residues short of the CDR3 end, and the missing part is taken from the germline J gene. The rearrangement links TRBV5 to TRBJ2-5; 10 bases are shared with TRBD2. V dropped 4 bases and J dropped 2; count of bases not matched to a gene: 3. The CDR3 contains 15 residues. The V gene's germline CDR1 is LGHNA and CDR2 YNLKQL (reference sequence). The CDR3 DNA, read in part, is TGTGCCAGCAGCCGCCGGGACTGGGGCCAAGAC. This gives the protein CASSRRDWGQD. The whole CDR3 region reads CASSRRDWGQDTQYF.

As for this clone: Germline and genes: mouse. Partial CDR3 DNA: TGTGCCAGCAGTATATACAGGGGCACTTCGCCC. Translation gives CASSIYRGTSP. The complete CDR3 protein is CASSIYRGTSPLYF. The chain joins TRBV19 to TRBJ1-6; 7 bases fit TRBD1. The read halts 3 residues ahead of the CDR3 end, with the missing end drawn from the germline J gene. Being an ORF, TRBJ1-6 has a function that is uncertain. In germline, CDR1 is FNHDT, CDR2 SITEND (reference sequence). This CDR3 spans 14 amino acids. V was pared by 1 base and J by 9 bases, with 4 bases of the junction left unmatched.

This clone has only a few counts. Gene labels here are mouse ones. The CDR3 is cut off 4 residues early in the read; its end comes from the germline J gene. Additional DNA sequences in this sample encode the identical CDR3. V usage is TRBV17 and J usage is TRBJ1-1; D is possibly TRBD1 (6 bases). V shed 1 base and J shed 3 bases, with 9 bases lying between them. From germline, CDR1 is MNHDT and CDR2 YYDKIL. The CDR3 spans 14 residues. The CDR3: CASSRGQGYTEVFF. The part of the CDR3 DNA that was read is TGTGCTAGCAGTAGAGGGCAGGGGTACACA.

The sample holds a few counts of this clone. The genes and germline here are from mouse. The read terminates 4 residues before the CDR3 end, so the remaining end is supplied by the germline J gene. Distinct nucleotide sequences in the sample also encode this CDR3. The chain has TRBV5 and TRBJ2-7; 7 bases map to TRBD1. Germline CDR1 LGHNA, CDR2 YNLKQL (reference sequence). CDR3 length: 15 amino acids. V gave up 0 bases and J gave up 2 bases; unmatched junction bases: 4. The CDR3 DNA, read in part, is TGTGCCAGCAGCCAAGAAGGGCAGGGGGCCTAT. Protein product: CASSQEGQGAY. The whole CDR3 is CASSQEGQGAYEQYF.

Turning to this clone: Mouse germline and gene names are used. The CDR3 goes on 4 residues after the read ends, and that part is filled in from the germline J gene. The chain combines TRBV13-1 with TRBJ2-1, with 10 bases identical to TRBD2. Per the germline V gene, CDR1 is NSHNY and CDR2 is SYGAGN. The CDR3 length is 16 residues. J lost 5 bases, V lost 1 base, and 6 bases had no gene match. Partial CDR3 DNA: TGTGCCAGCAGTGATACCCGGGACTGGGGAGATGCT. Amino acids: CASSDTRDWGDA. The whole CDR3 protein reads CASSDTRDWGDAEQFF.

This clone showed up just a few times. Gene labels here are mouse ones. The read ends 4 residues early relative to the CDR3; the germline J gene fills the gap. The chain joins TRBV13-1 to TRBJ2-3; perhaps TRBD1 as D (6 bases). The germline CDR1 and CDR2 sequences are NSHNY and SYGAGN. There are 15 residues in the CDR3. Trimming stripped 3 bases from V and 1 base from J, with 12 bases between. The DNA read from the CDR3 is TGTGCCAGCAGTGGTACAGGGCGTGGTGCAGAA. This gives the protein CASSGTGRGAE. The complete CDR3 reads CASSGTGRGAETLYF.

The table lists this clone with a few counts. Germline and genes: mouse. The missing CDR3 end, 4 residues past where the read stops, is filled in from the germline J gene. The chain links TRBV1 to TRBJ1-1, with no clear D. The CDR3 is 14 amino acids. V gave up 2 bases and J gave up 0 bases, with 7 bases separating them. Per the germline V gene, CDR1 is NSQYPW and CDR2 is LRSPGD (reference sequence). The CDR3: CTCSAHQANTEVFF. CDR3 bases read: TGCACCTGCAGTGCACACCAAGCAAACACA.

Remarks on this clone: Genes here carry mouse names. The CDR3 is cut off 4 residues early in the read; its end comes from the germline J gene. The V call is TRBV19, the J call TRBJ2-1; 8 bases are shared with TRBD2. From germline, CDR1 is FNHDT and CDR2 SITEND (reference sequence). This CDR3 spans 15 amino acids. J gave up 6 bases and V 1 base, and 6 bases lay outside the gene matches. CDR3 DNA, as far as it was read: TGTGCCAGCAGTATAACGGGGGGGCGCGCTGCT. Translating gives CASSITGGRAA. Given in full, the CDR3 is CASSITGGRAAEQFF.

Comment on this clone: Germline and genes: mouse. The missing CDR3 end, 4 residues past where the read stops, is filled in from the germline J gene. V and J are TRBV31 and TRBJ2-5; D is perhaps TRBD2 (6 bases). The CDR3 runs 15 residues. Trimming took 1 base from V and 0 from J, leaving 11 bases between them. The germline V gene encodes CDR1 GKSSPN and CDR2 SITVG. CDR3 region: CAWSRRGVNQDTQYF. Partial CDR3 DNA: TGTGCCTGGAGTCGGCGGGGGGTTAACCAAGAC.

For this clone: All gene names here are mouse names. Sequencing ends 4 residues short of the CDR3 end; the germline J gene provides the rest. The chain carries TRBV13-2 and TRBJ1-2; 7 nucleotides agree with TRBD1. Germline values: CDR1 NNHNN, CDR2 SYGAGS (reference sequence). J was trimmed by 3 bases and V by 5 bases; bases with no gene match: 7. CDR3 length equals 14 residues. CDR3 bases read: TGTGCCAGCGGCCCGACAGGGAAGGACTCC. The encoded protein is CASGPTGKDS. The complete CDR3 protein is CASGPTGKDSDYTF.

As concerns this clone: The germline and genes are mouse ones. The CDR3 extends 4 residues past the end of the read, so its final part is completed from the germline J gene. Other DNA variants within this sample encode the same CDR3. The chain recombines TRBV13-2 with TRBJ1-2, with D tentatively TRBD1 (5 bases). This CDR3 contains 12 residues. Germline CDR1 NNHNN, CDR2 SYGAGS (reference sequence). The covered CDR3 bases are TGTGCCAGCGGTGATGCAGGGTCC. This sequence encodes CASGDAGS. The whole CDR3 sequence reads CASGDAGSDYTF.